The entry that follows covers one TCR beta chain sequence. In the study's own analysis: By means of reference gene primer amplification, nucleated cell counts were estimated. The repertoire was sequenced with immunoSEQ multiplex PCR; TCRdb's copy has only in-frame clones and lacks some. V and J calls plus clone size are reproduced from that table; the DNA served to infer D and trimming. The table has 270,000 or so clones, 80% to 90% seen once. This record belongs to a study of blood T cell repertoires in COVID-19. Study details: Whether acute or convalescent, the COVID-19 samples came from the United States, Italy and Spain. PBMCs, B-cell-depleted T cells, or T cells provided the cDNA or gDNA that made up the material.

The V gene lost 10 bases and the J gene lost 2 bases, with 12 bases spanning the gap. The CDR3 loop spans 13 amino acids. The germline V gene encodes CDR1 SNHLY and CDR2 FYNNEI. The sample taken for sequencing was peripheral blood. The V call is TRBV2, the J call TRBJ1-5, with D hard to call. The TCR comes from a middle-aged woman who had recovered from COVID-19. The CDR3 sequence is CAIKNPGNQPQHF. CDR3 DNA sequence: TGTGCCATCAAAAACCCGGGCAATCAGCCCCAGCATTTT.